The clone carrying this T cell receptor (beta chain) was seen just once. One Seattle source followed patients from active infection through their disease course. The CDR3 sequence is 19 residues long. Germline V gene data show CDR1 as LGHNT and CDR2 as FRNRAP. Unmatched junction bases numbered 14, after V lost 0 bases and J lost 4 bases. This entry comes from a study of blood T cell repertoires in COVID-19. As handled by the study authors: Reference gene primer amplification in the assay estimated nucleated cell counts. Sequencing used immunoSEQ multiplex PCR; TCRdb keeps in-frame clones, though not all of them. V, J and clone size reflect that table, while D and trimming were determined from the DNA. This sample has some 260,000 clones, with 75% to 90% found just once.

The receptor was derived from a woman in her 70s with COVID-19, enrolled during active disease. Sequencing input: peripheral blood. V is TRBV12-5 and J is TRBJ2-2; 7 bases align to TRBD1. In DNA, the CDR3 is TGTGCTAGTGGTTTGGTACTAGGCCAATACAGGGGTGGCACCGGGGAGCTGTTTTTT. The encoded protein is CASGLVLGQYRGGTGELFF.